This TCR beta chain comes out of a study of OX40 agonist ivuxolimab in advanced cancers. Notes on the study in general: At doses 0.1 to 3.0 mg/kg, CD4+ and CD8+ clones expanded.

About this clone itself: Its specificity is not known.

The table came from immunoSEQ multiplex PCR; TCRdb's copy has only in-frame clones and leaves some out. The repertoire holds approximately 84,000 clones, with roughly 86% as singletons. This CDR3 is 14 amino acids long. V shed 4 bases and J shed 9 bases, with 14 bases lying between them. From germline, CDR1 is SGHDT and CDR2 YYEEEE. The TCR comes from an adult with an advanced solid tumor such as melanoma, head and neck, liver or kidney cancer. The material was CD4+ or CD8+ T cells sorted from blood, obtained in a trial of the OX40 agonist ivuxolimab. The chain is built from TRBV5-6 and TRBJ1-6; tentatively, D is TRBD1 (5 bases). CDR3 DNA sequence: TGTGCCAGCAGCCCCATGGGGCAGGGTTCACCCCTCCACTTT. Translation gives CASSPMGQGSPLHF.